Following are 27 T cell receptor beta chains from one sample sequenced in a study of identical twins. TCRdb re-analysed the 5' RACE reads in MiXCR, keeping a single row per CDR3 protein. Among approximately 220,000 distinct CDR3 sequences, around 8% were seen once, and the ten largest hold just under 2%. These same data were also listed under a study on yellow fever vaccine responses in identical twins.

The sequenced material came from memory (CD45RO+) T cells sorted from blood. The receptors were sampled from a woman aged 18-29 years in good health.

This clonotype was picked up many times. The chain joins TRBV9 to TRBJ2-7; 7 bases map to TRBD2. V lost 0 bases and J lost 7; bases outside the gene matches: 10. The CDR3 covers 15 residues. Germline V gene lookup returns CDR1 SGDLS and CDR2 YYNGEE. The DNA for the CDR3 is TGTGCCAGCAGCGTAGAAAAAGGACTAGTGAGGGAGCAGTACTTC. Its protein product is CASSVEKGLVREQYF.

The chain has TRBV7-2 and TRBJ2-5; TRBD2 might be the D (6 bases). This CDR3 has 15 residues. Trimming pared 4 bases from V and 1 base from J, leaving 13 bases between. Germline V gene sequence: CDR1 SGHTA, CDR2 FQGNSA. This CDR3 is CASSYRAGPQETQYF. Written as DNA, the CDR3 is TGTGCCAGCAGCTACCGGGCGGGGCCCCAAGAGACCCAGTACTTC. Variable domain in full (rest from reference TRBV7-2 and TRBJ2-5): GAGVSQSPSNKVTEKGKDVELRCDPISGHTALYWYRQSLGQGLEFLIYFQGNSAPDKSGLPSDRFSAERTGGSVSTLTIQRTQQEDSAVYLCASSYRAGPQETQYFGPGTRLLVL.

This clonotype was seen only a few times. The chain uses TRBV20-1 and TRBJ1-1; D might be TRBD1 (5 bases). CDR1 DFQATT and CDR2 SNEGSKA come from the germline V gene (reference sequence). Trimming took 1 base from V and 7 from J, leaving 7 bases between them. This CDR3 has 11 residues. CDR3 in amino acids: CSARGDFEAFF. In DNA form, the CDR3 reads TGCAGTGCTAGAGGGGACTTTGAAGCTTTCTTT.

V is TRBV15 and J is TRBJ2-1; D uncertain. This CDR3 comprises 12 residues. V lost 3 bases to trimming and J lost 4 bases, with 4 bases between them. CDR1 is LNHNV, CDR2 YYDKDF, per germline (reference sequence). CDR3 sequence (DNA): TGTGCCACCAGCAGTGGTTACAATGAGCAGTTCTTC. Amino acid sequence: CATSSGYNEQFF.

This clonotype was seen a handful of times. One junction end does not reproduce the germline sequence, and a read error may be involved. The chain employs TRBV14 and TRBJ2-7; possibly TRBD1 for D (5 bases). This CDR3 is 13 amino acids long. Germline V gene data show CDR1 as SGHDN and CDR2 as FVKESK. The CDR3 DNA reads as TGTGCCAGCAGCCACGGAATTGGGGCGCATGGTAGCTTC. Encoded protein: CASSHGIGAHGSF.

The rearrangement links TRBV29-1 to TRBJ1-2, with 10 bases matching TRBD1. V lost 2 bases, J lost 8 bases, and 8 bases stayed unmatched. Germline V gene data show CDR1 as SQVTM and CDR2 as ANQGSEA. This CDR3 has 14 amino acids. The CDR3 here is CSVERWDRGKGYTF. CDR3 nucleotide sequence: TGCAGCGTTGAACGGTGGGACAGGGGCAAAGGCTACACCTTC. Based on the CDR3 plus reference TRBV29-1 and TRBJ1-2, the full variable domain is SAVISQKPSRDICQRGTSLTIQCQVDSQVTMMFWYRQQPGQSLTLIATANQGSEATYESGFVIDKFPISRPNLTFSTLTVSNMSPEDSSIYLCSVERWDRGKGYTFGSGTRLTVV.

This clonotype has more than one count but fewer than ten. V and J are TRBV29-1 and TRBJ2-7; 10 bases match TRBD2. J lost 3 bases, V lost 7 bases, and 12 bases had no gene match. This CDR3 spans 15 amino acids. CDR1 and CDR2 from the germline V gene are SQVTM and ANQGSEA. The CDR3 loop is CSALRGSGRNYEQYF. The CDR3 DNA sequence: TGCAGCGCGCTTCGGGGTAGCGGGAGGAACTACGAGCAGTACTTC.

This clonotype was seen repeatedly, ten times or more. The chain carries TRBV20-1 and TRBJ2-7; a possible D gene is TRBD1 (5 bases). Germline V gene data show CDR1 as DFQATT and CDR2 as SNEGSKA (reference sequence). Trimming took off 0 bases at V and 6 bases at J, with 12 bases between the two ends. The CDR3 is 13 amino acids. The CDR3 nucleotides read TGCAGTGCTAGAGATCATTTCAGGGTCGAGCAGTACTTC. It specifies CSARDHFRVEQYF.

Regarding this clonotype: This may arise from a read error, as a much more abundant clone is one base away. The chain couples TRBV5-1 to TRBJ2-7; D call uncertain. Trimming shortened V by 3 bases and J by 6 bases, and 13 bases separated the two germline ends. There are 13 residues in the CDR3. The V gene's germline CDR1 is SGHRS and CDR2 YFSETQ. The CDR3 loop reads CASSSALEGEQYF. CDR3 nucleotide sequence: TGCGCCAGCAGCTCGGCGCTGGAAGGCGAGCAGTACTTC.

J is TRBJ2-5 and V is TRBV14, with D unclear. With 0 bases removed from V and 4 bases from J, the gap between germline ends came to 15 bases. CDR3 length: 16 amino acids. CDR1 and CDR2 (germline): SGHDN, FVKESK. The CDR3 DNA is TGTGCCAGCAGCCAAGATCTTGGAGTTCCGGGAGAGACCCAGTACTTC. Translation gives CASSQDLGVPGETQYF.

This clonotype occurred a few times. The chain employs TRBV7-8 and TRBJ1-5; D is uncertain. V dropped 1 base and J dropped 6 bases, with 7 bases sitting between them. The CDR3 runs 13 residues. Germline assignment: CDR1 SGHVS and CDR2 FQNEAQ. The CDR3 loop is CASSLVEGQPQHF. The CDR3, as DNA: TGTGCCAGCAGCTTAGTAGAGGGTCAGCCCCAGCATTTT.

At least ten counts were recorded for this clonotype. For the CDR3, the DNA is TGTGCCACCAGTGTCGCGCCGGGACTAGCGGGAGCCGACTCCTACAATGAGCAGTTCTTC. Protein product: CATSVAPGLAGADSYNEQFF. The V call is TRBV24-1, the J call TRBJ2-1; 14 positions match TRBD2. The CDR3 runs to 20 residues. Trimming removed 5 bases from V and 0 bases from J; junction bases left unmatched: 11. Germline CDR1 KGHDR, CDR2 SFDVKD.

The gene calls are TRBV5-1 and TRBJ2-1; weak D call: TRBD1 (6 bases). The CDR3 length is 16 residues. V shed 0 bases and J shed 6 bases, with 16 bases lying between them. Germline-derived CDR1 and CDR2 are SGHRS and YFSETQ. DNA of the CDR3: TGCGCCAGCAGCTTGGCGCAGGGGAACCCCCTCAATGAGCAGTTCTTC. Protein product: CASSLAQGNPLNEQFF. The full variable domain, in which reference TRBV5-1 and TRBJ2-1 provide the parts outside the CDR3, is KAGVTQTPRYLIKTRGQQVTLSCSPISGHRSVSWYQQTPGQGLQFLFEYFSETQRNKGNFPGRFSGRQFSNSRSEMNVSTLELGDSALYLCASSLAQGNPLNEQFFGPGTRLTVL.

This clonotype was counted between two and nine times. The V and J genes are TRBV6-2 or TRBV6-3 and TRBJ2-3, with a tentative D call TRBD2 (7 bases). This CDR3 is built from 15 residues. Trimming removed 6 bases at V and 5 bases at J, with 18 bases between. Germline CDR1 and CDR2: MNHEY and SVGEGT. CDR3 nucleotides: TGTGCCAGCAGCCAATGGGGGGGGCGCGAAGATACGCAGTATTTT. This sequence encodes CASSQWGGREDTQYF.

Concerning this clonotype itself: A much larger clonotype is one base distant, so this may be a read error. The rearrangement joins TRBV7-2 to TRBJ2-3, with a tentative D call TRBD1 (6 bases). The germline gives CDR1 SGHTA, CDR2 FQGNSA. The ends were cut back, 0 bases at V and 2 bases at J, with 9 bases in the middle. The CDR3 consists of 15 residues. The CDR3 DNA sequence: TGTGCCAGCAGCTTAGCGGCAGGGGACACAGATACGCAGTATTTT. It encodes CASSLAAGDTDTQYF.

The gene calls are TRBV6-5 and TRBJ2-1; D remains ambiguous. This CDR3 contains 15 residues. The V end was cut by 4 bases, the J end by 9 bases, with 19 bases between. Germline loops: CDR1 MNHEY, CDR2 SVGAGI. The CDR3 reads CASSSPLVYSGEQFF. In DNA, the CDR3 is TGTGCCAGCAGTTCCCCTCTGGTCTACTCTGGTGAGCAGTTCTTC.

The genes are TRBV14 and TRBJ2-1, with TRBD2 matching 11 bases. This CDR3 has 16 amino acids. V gave up 3 bases and J gave up 5 bases; unmatched junction bases: 6. Germline V gene data show CDR1 as SGHDN and CDR2 as FVKESK. The CDR3 region has the DNA TGTGCCAGCAGCCATATAGGGACTAGCGGAAACAATGAGCAGTTCTTC. Translated: CASSHIGTSGNNEQFF.

This clonotype was observed a few times. The CDR3 reads CASSYEVSQNTEAFF. The CDR3 DNA reads as TGTGCCAGCAGTTACGAGGTCAGCCAGAACACTGAAGCTTTCTTT. This sequence joins TRBV6-5 and TRBJ1-1; no clear D gene. CDR1 is MNHEY and CDR2 is SVGAGI in the germline V gene. Between the trimmed V and J ends, which lost 2 bases and 1 base, there was a span of 11 bases. There are 15 residues in the CDR3.

This clonotype was detected ten times or more. This chain joins TRBV15 and TRBJ2-7; 11 bases align to TRBD1. Germline values: CDR1 LNHNV, CDR2 YYDKDF (reference sequence). Germline trimming cut 3 bases from V and 1 base from J; bases unmatched to any gene: 5. The length of the CDR3 is 16 residues. The DNA for the CDR3 is TGTGCCACCAGCAGCCCCGGACAGGGGGCTTCCTACGAGCAGTACTTC. Amino acids: CATSSPGQGASYEQYF.

This clonotype turned up a few times. The V and J genes are TRBV10-3 and TRBJ1-1, with D perhaps TRBD1 (5 bases). This CDR3 spans 13 amino acids. Germline assignment: CDR1 ENHRY and CDR2 SYGVKD. The V gene lost 3 bases and the J gene lost 4 bases, with 9 bases spanning the gap. The CDR3 loop is CAISETGTTEAFF. CDR3 DNA: TGTGCCATCAGTGAAACGGGGACCACTGAAGCTTTCTTT.

This clonotype has at least ten counts. The chain joins TRBV19 to TRBJ2-1; D remains ambiguous. The CDR3 covers 11 residues. CDR1 is LNHDA, CDR2 SQIVND, per germline (reference sequence). Trimming took off 1 base at V and 6 bases at J, with 1 base between the two ends. The CDR3 protein is CASSIVNEQFF. DNA of the CDR3: TGTGCCAGTAGTATAGTCAATGAGCAGTTCTTC.

In this sample, this clonotype turned up a few times. The rearrangement links TRBV27 to TRBJ1-1; 8 bases are a match to TRBD1. This CDR3 is 14 amino acids long. The V gene's germline CDR1 is MNHEY and CDR2 SMNVEV (reference sequence). J gave up 3 bases and V 2 bases, and 2 bases lay outside the gene matches. The CDR3 sequence is CASSLQGAYTEAFF. CDR3 DNA sequence: TGTGCCAGCAGTTTACAGGGGGCTTACACTGAAGCTTTCTTT.

This clonotype was found a few times. The gene calls are TRBV12-3 or TRBV12-4 and TRBJ2-6; D gene ambiguous. Between the trimmed V and J ends, which lost 11 bases and 0 bases, there was a span of 23 bases. There are 18 residues in the CDR3. CDR3 in amino acids: CALSLGSGTFSGANVLTF. CDR3 nucleotide sequence: TGTGCCCTCAGTTTAGGTTCAGGAACTTTCTCTGGGGCCAACGTCCTGACTTTC.

This clonotype was detected many times. The genes are TRBV12-3 or TRBV12-4 and TRBJ1-5, with D uncertain. The CDR3 sequence is 14 residues long. Trimming stripped 6 bases from V and 2 bases from J, with 11 bases between. The CDR3 spells CASSHPGGNQPQHF. In nucleotides, the CDR3 is TGTGCCAGCAGCCATCCTGGAGGCAATCAGCCCCAGCATTTT.

The chain recombines TRBV28 with TRBJ2-6; D is undetermined. In germline, CDR1 is MDHEN, CDR2 SYDVKM. Trimming took off 7 bases at V and 0 bases at J, with 7 bases between the two ends. The CDR3 spans 14 residues. The DNA of the CDR3 is TGTGCCAGCAATGCCCTCTCTGGGGCCAACGTCCTGACTTTC. Its translation: CASNALSGANVLTF.

The sample holds many counts of this clonotype. CDR3 sequence (DNA): TGTGCCAGCAGCCAAGGTCTAGCGATAGACCAAGAGACCCAGTACTTC. It encodes CASSQGLAIDQETQYF. The chain carries TRBV14 and TRBJ2-5; possible D gene TRBD2, 6 bases. CDR3 length equals 16 residues. The ends were cut back, 1 base at V and 0 bases at J, with 12 bases in the middle. Per the germline V gene, CDR1 is SGHDN and CDR2 is FVKESK.

This chain connects TRBV6-5 to TRBJ1-1; D is uncertain. With 0 bases removed from V and 1 base from J, the gap between germline ends came to 9 bases. Germline V gives CDR1 MNHEY, CDR2 SVGAGI. The CDR3 has 15 residues. CDR3 protein: CASSYSIRTNTEAFF. In DNA form, the CDR3 reads TGTGCCAGCAGTTACTCGATCCGGACGAACACTGAAGCTTTCTTT.